This note documents a single T cell receptor beta chain sequence. This clone was counted a few times. Its specific antigen is unknown. Base quality data are lacking; no much larger clone is found one base away. TCRbeta CDR3 regions were amplified from genomic DNA by means of the immunoSEQ Assay, a bias-controlled multiplex PCR. As for the authors' bioinformatics: Nucleated cell counts per sample were estimated from amplification of reference gene primers within the assay. Sequence reads were collapsed and filtered to measure the absolute abundance of every unique TCRbeta CDR3 rearrangement. For each sample, productive Simpson clonality was calculated by taking the square root of Simpson's diversity index across productive rearrangements. TCRdb carries this immuneACCESS record with in-frame sequences only. Its versions omit some clonotypes, under half of them owing to an unresolved V gene in the studies checked, with the rest unexplained. V, J and clone size derive from that table, while D and trimming were established from the DNA sequence. The sample table shows over 250,000 clones, and roughly 80% are seen once. The ten most abundant clones make up around 10% of the sample.

The sample comes from a study of blood T cell repertoires in COVID-19 (dated by TCRdb to 2020 to 2021). Context from the whole study: Samples from collaborators originated in the United States, Italy and Spain and spanned both the acute and convalescent phases of COVID-19. The prospective study material was composed of cDNA or gDNA derived from T cells, B-cell-depleted T cells, or PBMCs. Subjects who had been exposed to COVID-19, were actively infected with it, or had recovered from it provided the deeply sampled blood TCRbeta repertoires that made up the dataset. The repertoires were released in a freely available public database intended as a resource for research on the immune response to SARS-CoV-2. The samples were drawn from two sources: the first 160 participants of the ongoing ImmuneRACE study, and fewer than 1,500 subjects contributed by 6 global collaborators. Nearly every sample came with metadata listing a de-identified subject ID, COVID-19 status, age in years and sex. Where available, HLA class I and class II types were taken from metadata supplied by the sample provider and were not determined by assay-based typing. Study-wide findings and limitations: Clinical and demographic metadata were provided uncurated, with the amount varying by source and participant.

Samples from volunteer blood donors who had recovered from COVID-19 were contributed by a second Seattle source. Collaborating institutions collected whole blood in K2EDTA tubes following their own protocols. For TCRbeta analysis, collaborator samples were shipped as frozen whole blood, as isolated PBMCs, or as DNA extracted from either sample type. The TCR was taken from a woman between 45 and 60 years old who had recovered from COVID-19. Material for sequencing was peripheral blood.

The encoded CDR3 is CASSIVRGLHGYTF. Here is the DNA: TGTGCCAGCAGCATTGTCCGGGGACTTCATGGCTACACCTTC. This chain is built from TRBV21-1 and TRBJ1-2. TRBV21-1 is shown as a pseudogene. CDR3 length: 14 amino acids, cysteine to phenylalanine. The read is trimmed to its CDR3 DNA, 42 bases read in frame from base 1.